This TCR beta chain was sequenced during a study of B cell selection in AIRE deficiency. The V end lost 3 bases, the J end lost 8 bases, and 10 bases lay between the germline ends. Germline V gene data show CDR1 as ENHRY and CDR2 as SYGVKD. CDR3 length equals 13 residues. General study points: Shared Treg sequences were biased toward short CDR3s with few non-templated nucleotide insertions. Only 9.3% of some 3,300 shared Treg sequences were patient-specific; about 33% healthy-specific. Patient Tconv and Treg cells showed healthy-like TCRBV usage, CDR3 length, diversity. With only TCRbeta sequenced, less than 45% of shared healthy Treg sequences overlapped Tconv.

The regulatory T cell sort gate was CD4+CD25hiCD127low/negative. Comment on this clone: Its antigen is not identified.

Repertoires were generated with immunoSEQ multiplex PCR, while TCRdb's copy carries only in-frame clones and drops some. The sample records 20,000 to 25,000 clones, about 94% being singletons. This clonotype originated in a human donor with AIRE deficiency. The rearrangement links TRBV10-3 to TRBJ2-2; D call uncertain. The specimen was Tregs sorted from PBMCs. CDR3 nucleotides: TGTGCCATCAGTGACAGCTCAGGAGGGGAGCTGTTTTTT. It yields the protein CAISDSSGGELFF.